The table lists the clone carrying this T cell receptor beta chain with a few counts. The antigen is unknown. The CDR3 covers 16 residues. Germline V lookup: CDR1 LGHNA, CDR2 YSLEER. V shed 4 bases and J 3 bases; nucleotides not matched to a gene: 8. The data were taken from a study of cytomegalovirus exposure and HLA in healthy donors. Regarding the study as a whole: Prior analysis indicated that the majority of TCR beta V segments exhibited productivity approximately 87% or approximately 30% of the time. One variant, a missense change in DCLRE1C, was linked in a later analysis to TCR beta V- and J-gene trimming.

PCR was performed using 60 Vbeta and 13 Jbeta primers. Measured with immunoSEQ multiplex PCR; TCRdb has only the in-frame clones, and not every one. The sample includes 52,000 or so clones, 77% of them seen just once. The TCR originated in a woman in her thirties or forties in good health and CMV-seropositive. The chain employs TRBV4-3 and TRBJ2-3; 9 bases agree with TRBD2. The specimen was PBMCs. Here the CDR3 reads CASSPQGSGGTDTQYF. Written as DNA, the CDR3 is TGCGCCAGCAGCCCCCAGGGGAGCGGGGGGACAGATACGCAGTATTTT.